Sequencing of this T cell receptor beta chain was carried out in a study of early T cells in non-severe SARS-CoV-2 infection. On the study more broadly: Bulk RNA taken from unsorted whole blood was sequenced, leaving chains unpaired.

In the library, individual cDNA molecules carried attached unique molecular identifiers. TCRdb re-derived calls from the 5' RACE reads in MiXCR, one entry per CDR3 protein. The sample lists 15,000 to 20,000 distinct CDR3 sequences, under 7% occurring once. CDR1 and CDR2 from the germline V gene are DFQATT and SNEGSKA (reference sequence). Losses at the gene ends were 2 bases for V and 2 bases for J; bases not matched to a gene: 7. This CDR3 spans 15 amino acids. Overall study results and limits: Private and CD4 specificities were missed by VDJdb matching, which favored anti-spike CD8 responses.

Many counts were recorded for this clonotype. The antigen remains undetermined. This TCR was sampled from an adult who was a healthcare worker with PCR-confirmed SARS-CoV-2 infection or an uninfected control (not recorded which). The sequencing used whole blood, collected at baseline. This chain uses TRBV20-1 with TRBJ2-5; TRBD2 aligns across 8 bases. The CDR3 coding sequence is TGCAGTGCTAGAAACCCAAGCGGGGGACAAGAGACCCAGTACTTC. Protein: CSARNPSGGQETQYF.